This T cell receptor (beta chain) was observed in a study of graft-versus-host responses after intestinal transplantation. Across the study: Isolated intestinal, liver-intestinal, or multivisceral transplants were what recipients had. The whole recipient group had anti-thymocyte globulin induction followed by tacrolimus and steroids for roughly three years. Study-wide points: In patients with graft-donor T cell macrochimerism, allograft graft-versus-host to host-versus-graft clonal ratios were high.

Details on this clone: As yet, its antigen is unknown.

Graft samples were processed, releasing intraepithelial and lamina propria lymphocytes. TCRdb's table, derived via immunoSEQ multiplex PCR, lists solely in-frame clones and lacks some. The table includes 60,000 to 70,000 clones, approximately 88% detected once. Germline V gene data show CDR1 as MGHRA and CDR2 as YSYEKL. The V end lost 8 bases, the J end lost 1 base, and 9 bases lay between the germline ends. There are 12 residues in the CDR3. The source material was ileum tissue, sampled around 350 days after transplant. This chain joins TRBV4-1 and TRBJ2-7; weak D call: TRBD1 (7 bases). The sequence was collected from a human patient who received an intestinal transplant, so some T cells may come from the graft donor. Here the CDR3 reads CASAGGSYEQYF. The CDR3 DNA reads as TGCGCCAGCGCAGGGGGGTCCTACGAGCAGTACTTC.